This note documents a single T cell receptor (beta chain) sequence. Other nucleotide sequences from this sample produce the same CDR3. This specimen comes from a study of cytomegalovirus exposure and HLA in healthy donors. The PCR ran on 60 Vbeta and 13 Jbeta primers. TCRdb's copy holds only in-frame clones and misses some; the assay was immunoSEQ multiplex PCR. The repertoire holds about 170,000 clones, 80% seen once, with about 2% in the top ten. This TCR derives from a male donor in good health and CMV-seronegative. Sequencing was carried out using PBMCs.

The CDR3 loop reads CASSVDRGSYNEQFF. In DNA, the CDR3 is TGTGCCAGCAGCGTAGACCGCGGCTCCTACAATGAGCAGTTCTTC. This sequence joins TRBV9 and TRBJ2-1; the D is unclear. This CDR3 region has 15 residues. V was trimmed by 0 bases and J by 0 bases, leaving 7 bases between them. Looked up from germline, CDR1 is SGDLS and CDR2 is YYNGEE.